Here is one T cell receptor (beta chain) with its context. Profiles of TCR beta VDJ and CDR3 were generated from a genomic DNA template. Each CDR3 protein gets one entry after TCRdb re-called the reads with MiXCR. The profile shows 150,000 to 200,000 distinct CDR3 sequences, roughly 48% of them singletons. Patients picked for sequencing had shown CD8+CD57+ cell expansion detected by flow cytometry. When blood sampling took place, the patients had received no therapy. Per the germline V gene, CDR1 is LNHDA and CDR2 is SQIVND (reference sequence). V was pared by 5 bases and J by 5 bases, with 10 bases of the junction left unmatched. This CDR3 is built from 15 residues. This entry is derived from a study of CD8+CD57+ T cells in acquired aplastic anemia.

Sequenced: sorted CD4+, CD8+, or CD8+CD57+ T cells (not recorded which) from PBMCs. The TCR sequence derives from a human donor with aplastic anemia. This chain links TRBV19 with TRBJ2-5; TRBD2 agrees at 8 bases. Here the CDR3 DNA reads TGTGCCAGTAGTTCCGGGACTAGAGAGGAGGAGACCCAGTACTTC. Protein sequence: CASSSGTREEETQYF.